This TCR beta chain was recorded in a study of identical twins. Whole-study findings and limits: The abundant beta clonotypes from cord blood had fewer insertions, and memory repertoires had none of this.

This clonotype was seen a handful of times. Antigen specificity is unknown. Trimming removed 4 bases at V and 2 bases at J, with 13 bases between. This CDR3 has 14 amino acids. Germline CDR1 reads SGHRS; CDR2 reads YFSETQ. Unique molecular identifiers were present on the cDNA, and a universal primer site came from template switching. Each CDR3 protein gets one entry after TCRdb re-called the 5' RACE reads with MiXCR. The sample includes 200,000 to 250,000 distinct CDR3 sequences, about 6.7% seen only once; the top ten take 14% to 15%. The sample also formed part of further work on T cells expressing NK-cell markers. That work contributes: Sequencing covered eight donors, seven HCMV-seropositive and one seronegative.

This receptor was obtained from a woman aged 18-29 years in good health. Sequencing input: CD8+ T cells sorted from blood. The J gene is TRBJ2-7, the V gene TRBV5-1, with D possibly TRBD1 on 6 matching bases. In nucleotides, the CDR3 is TGCGCCAGCAGCGTTAACAGGGCAGCCTACGAGCAGTACTTC. Protein sequence: CASSVNRAAYEQYF.